Below are 29 T cell receptor beta chains sequenced from a single sample in a study of blood T cells in healthy people across ages. Combining a sample-barcoded 5' primer with a J-beta primer mix, a second PCR ran for 7 to 11 cycles. TCRdb reprocessed the 5' RACE reads with MiXCR, giving one entry per CDR3 protein. Among around 1,000,000 distinct CDR3 sequences listed, roughly two fifths were seen once. The sequenced sample was blood. The receptor set was obtained from a man between 18 and 29 years old in good health.

The chain couples TRBV20-1 to TRBJ1-6; perhaps TRBD1 as D (5 bases). V lost 5 bases, J lost 2 bases, and 13 bases lay in between. The CDR3 sequence is 15 residues long. Per germline, CDR1 DFQATT and CDR2 SNEGSKA (reference sequence). CDR3 nucleotide sequence: TGCAGTGCTCAGGGCGGTGGCACCTATAATTCACCCCTCCACTTT. Translating it yields CSAQGGGTYNSPLHF.

The sample holds one count of this clonotype. The V and J genes are TRBV28 and TRBJ1-4, with D uncertain. This CDR3 comprises 13 residues. V dropped 7 bases and J dropped 8 bases, with 14 bases sitting between them. The germline gives CDR1 MDHEN, CDR2 SYDVKM. The CDR3 loop reads CASTGSSGEKLFF. The CDR3 DNA reads TGTGCCAGCACGGGGTCATCGGGGGAAAAACTGTTTTTT.

The chain couples TRBV27 to TRBJ1-6; D remains ambiguous. Between the trimmed V and J ends, which lost 5 bases and 3 bases, there was a span of 8 bases. Germline-derived CDR1 and CDR2 are MNHEY and SMNVEV (reference sequence). The CDR3 is 14 amino acids. This CDR3 reads CASSVGVYNSPLHF. CDR3 bases: TGTGCCAGCAGTGTCGGGGTCTATAATTCACCCCTCCACTTT.

This clonotype was observed at least ten times. The CDR3 reads CSARDPNEQFF. The CDR3 DNA sequence: TGCAGTGCTAGAGACCCCAATGAGCAGTTCTTC. The rearrangement links TRBV20-1 to TRBJ2-1, with D unclear. The CDR3 sequence is 11 residues long. Germline V CDR1 and CDR2: DFQATT, SNEGSKA (reference sequence). Trimming stripped 0 bases from V and 6 bases from J, with 3 bases between.

This clonotype was counted between two and nine times. The chain carries TRBV6-2 or TRBV6-3 and TRBJ1-1, with D possibly matching TRBD1 (6 bases). Trimming took 5 bases from V and 3 from J, leaving 16 bases between them. This CDR3 region has 15 residues. Germline V lookup: CDR1 MNHEY, CDR2 SVGEGT. The chain's CDR3 is CASSPLEGGDTEAFF. The CDR3 bases are TGTGCCAGCAGTCCCCTCGAGGGGGGGGACACTGAAGCTTTCTTT.

The chain is built from TRBV29-1 and TRBJ1-2; a weak D match, TRBD1 (6 bases). The CDR3 covers 12 residues. V was clipped by 5 bases and J by 8 bases, with 15 bases between them. Per germline, CDR1 SQVTM and CDR2 ANQGSEA. The CDR3 protein is CSVPPGGAGYTF. The DNA of the CDR3 is TGCAGCGTTCCCCCCGGGGGGGCAGGCTACACCTTC.

The table lists this clonotype with a few counts. The genes are TRBV20-1 and TRBJ2-5; TRBD2 might be the D (6 bases). V gave up 1 base and J gave up 0 bases, with 9 bases separating them. The germline V gene encodes CDR1 DFQATT and CDR2 SNEGSKA (reference sequence). This CDR3 region has 14 residues. The CDR3 here is CSARVAANQETQYF. For the CDR3, the DNA is TGCAGTGCTAGAGTAGCGGCGAACCAAGAGACCCAGTACTTC.

The count of this clonotype is one. The gene calls are TRBV7-9 and TRBJ2-5; D is undetermined. From germline, CDR1 is SEHNR and CDR2 FQNEAQ (reference sequence). This CDR3 comprises 13 residues. The V gene lost 6 bases and the J gene lost 3 bases, with 11 bases spanning the gap. CDR3 amino acids: CASSPTIEETQYF. CDR3 nucleotides: TGTGCCAGCAGTCCAACAATAGAAGAGACCCAGTACTTC.

This clonotype was seen only a few times. CDR3 region: CASSDENTLGLRGYTF. For the CDR3, the DNA is TGTGCCAGCAGTGACGAGAACACCCTCGGCCTTCGTGGCTACACCTTC. The chain carries TRBV9 and TRBJ1-2; no clear D. V lost 5 bases, J lost 7 bases, and 24 bases lay in between. The germline V gene encodes CDR1 SGDLS and CDR2 YYNGEE. The CDR3 covers 16 residues.

This clonotype has at least ten counts. The chain has TRBV29-1 and TRBJ1-2; D might be TRBD1 (5 bases). CDR3 length: 11 residues. V lost 7 bases and J 8 bases, leaving 14 bases between the germline ends. Germline V gene data show CDR1 as SQVTM and CDR2 as ANQGSEA. Here the CDR3 reads CSARSSGGYTF. The CDR3 DNA is TGCAGCGCCCGGAGTTCAGGGGGCTACACCTTC.

This clonotype was observed once. The DNA of the CDR3 is TGTGCCAGCAGCGTGGAAGGGGAGACTGAAGCTTTCTTT. Protein product: CASSVEGETEAFF. The chain carries TRBV6-1 and TRBJ1-1; D possibly corresponds to TRBD1 (5 bases). Trimming took off 6 bases at V and 5 bases at J, with 13 bases between the two ends. CDR1 MNHNS and CDR2 SASEGT come from the germline V gene. CDR3 length: 13 amino acids.

This chain uses TRBV14 with TRBJ1-4, with 7 bases matching TRBD1. Germline V gene data show CDR1 as SGHDN and CDR2 as FVKESK. Trimming at V came to 0 bases and at J to 4 bases, leaving 5 bases not matched to a gene. The CDR3 is 16 residues long. CDR3 protein: CASSQERQGHNEKLFF. In DNA form, the CDR3 reads TGTGCCAGCAGCCAAGAACGACAGGGCCATAATGAAAAACTGTTTTTT.

The CDR3 here is CSVVTRGRGEQFF. The CDR3, as DNA: TGCAGCGTTGTGACCAGGGGGCGGGGTGAGCAGTTCTTC. The chain links TRBV29-1 to TRBJ2-1, with 8 bases lining up with TRBD1. The CDR3 is 13 residues long. V dropped 4 bases and J dropped 9; count of bases not matched to a gene: 8. CDR1 is SQVTM and CDR2 is ANQGSEA in the germline V gene.

Comments on this clonotype: A read error may produce the germline difference seen at one junction end. The rearrangement uses TRBV7-6 and TRBJ1-2, with D possibly being TRBD1 (6 bases). In germline, CDR1 is SGHVS, CDR2 FNYEAQ. The CDR3 is 15 amino acids. The CDR3 bases are TGTGCCTGCAGCTTAGATAGGGGGGATCTCTATGGCTACACCTTC. Its translation is CACSLDRGDLYGYTF.

This chain uses TRBV27 with TRBJ1-2; tentative D call: TRBD1 (5 bases). The CDR3 length is 15 residues. Looked up from germline, CDR1 is MNHEY and CDR2 is SMNVEV (reference sequence). Trimming cost V 1 base and J 4 bases, with 13 bases left between them. The chain's CDR3 is CASSLFSIGGYGYTF. The CDR3 bases are TGTGCCAGCAGTTTATTTTCTATCGGGGGCTATGGCTACACCTTC.

The chain joins TRBV12-3 or TRBV12-4 to TRBJ2-4, with TRBD1 identical over 8 bases. CDR3 length: 15 residues. The ends lost 4 bases at V and 6 bases at J; junction bases unmatched: 8. The CDR3 coding sequence is TGTGCCAGCAGTTCCACAGGGGGTTTTGGAAACATTCAGTACTTC. Protein product: CASSSTGGFGNIQYF.

This chain links TRBV12-3 or TRBV12-4 with TRBJ1-2; D gene uncertain. This CDR3 region has 13 residues. Trimming took 3 bases from V and 5 from J, leaving 10 bases between them. CDR3 in amino acids: CASSLGSDYGYTF. CDR3 sequence (DNA): TGTGCCAGCAGTTTGGGTAGCGATTATGGCTACACCTTC.

The chain combines TRBV29-1 with TRBJ1-2, with TRBD1 matching 9 bases. Germline CDR1 is SQVTM and CDR2 is ANQGSEA. Losses at the gene ends were 5 bases for V and 7 bases for J; bases not matched to a gene: 5. The CDR3 is 12 residues long. CDR3 sequence: CSVKGQGVGYTF. The DNA for the CDR3 is TGCAGCGTTAAGGGACAGGGTGTTGGCTACACCTTC.

V gene TRBV9 combines with J gene TRBJ1-1, with D uncertain. Germline V gene sequence: CDR1 SGDLS, CDR2 YYNGEE. This CDR3 contains 14 residues. Trimming cost V 0 bases and J 1 base, with 7 bases left between them. The CDR3, as DNA: TGTGCCAGCAGCGTAGCGAAGGGGAACACTGAAGCTTTCTTT. Its protein is CASSVAKGNTEAFF.

The rearrangement links TRBV4-2 to TRBJ1-1; 8 bases align to TRBD1. Germline-derived CDR1 and CDR2 are LGHNA and YNFKEQ. The CDR3 has 16 amino acids. Unmatched junction bases numbered 8, after V lost 4 bases and J lost 1 base. CDR3 sequence (DNA): TGTGCCAGCAGCCTCGGCTCCGGACAGGGGAACACTGAAGCTTTCTTT. Protein product: CASSLGSGQGNTEAFF.

This clonotype has just a few counts. This sequence joins TRBV5-1 and TRBJ2-1, with D tentatively TRBD1 (6 bases). Germline V gene lookup returns CDR1 SGHRS and CDR2 YFSETQ. The CDR3 has 13 amino acids. Trimming left V 4 bases short and J 5 bases short, with 10 bases between. The CDR3: CASSIQGNNEQFF. CDR3 DNA: TGCGCCAGCAGCATACAGGGCAACAATGAGCAGTTCTTC.

The chain couples TRBV20-1 to TRBJ1-5, with 9 positions matching TRBD1. Unmatched junction bases numbered 7, after V lost 3 bases and J lost 4 bases. From germline, CDR1 is DFQATT and CDR2 SNEGSKA (reference sequence). The CDR3 has 15 amino acids. CDR3 region: CSASPGQGENQPQHF. The CDR3 DNA sequence: TGCAGTGCTAGCCCGGGACAGGGCGAGAATCAGCCCCAGCATTTT.

The chain joins TRBV28 to TRBJ1-4, with TRBD1 matching over 7 bases. CDR3 length: 14 amino acids. Germline CDR1 and CDR2: MDHEN and SYDVKM. Unmatched junction bases numbered 14, after V lost 6 bases and J lost 13 bases. The CDR3 loop reads CASRQPGQPIRLFF. The CDR3 DNA reads as TGTGCCAGCAGACAACCGGGACAGCCTATTCGACTGTTTTTT.

The rearrangement joins TRBV29-1 to TRBJ1-1, with D hard to call. Germline CDR1 is SQVTM and CDR2 is ANQGSEA. The CDR3 covers 13 residues. Trimming stripped 0 bases from V and 1 base from J, with 6 bases between. The CDR3 bases are TGCAGCGTTGAAGAGCGGGGGAACACTGAAGCTTTCTTT. Translating gives CSVEERGNTEAFF.

This clonotype showed up just once. This rearrangement joins TRBV6-5 to TRBJ2-5; tentative D call: TRBD2 (7 bases). V lost 9 bases and J lost 1, with 21 bases in between. CDR1 is MNHEY, CDR2 SVGAGI, per germline. This CDR3 comprises 16 residues. The CDR3 reads CASPPGGRSVQETQYF. CDR3 coding DNA: TGTGCCAGTCCCCCCGGGGGGCGGTCGGTCCAAGAGACCCAGTACTTC.

In this sample, this clonotype turned up a few times. The chain combines TRBV10-3 with TRBJ1-1; D is uncertain. Germline CDR1 reads ENHRY; CDR2 reads SYGVKD. The length of the CDR3 is 14 residues. Trimming took 1 base from V and 1 from J, leaving 7 bases between them. CDR3 nucleotide sequence: TGTGCCATCAGTGAGTACCGAAAGAACACTGAAGCTTTCTTT. Its protein is CAISEYRKNTEAFF.

As for this clonotype: Possible read error: a much larger clone is one base away. The chain recombines TRBV4-2 with TRBJ1-2; D might be TRBD1 (6 bases). This CDR3 has 15 residues. Germline V CDR1 and CDR2: LGHNA, YNFKEQ. The DNA of the CDR3 is TGTGCCAGCAGCCAAGATGGGGGGACAAACTGTGGCTACACCTTC. This codes for CASSQDGGTNCGYTF.

This clonotype was counted once. The V call is TRBV5-1, the J call TRBJ2-5; tentative D call: TRBD2 (7 bases). Between the trimmed V and J ends, which lost 0 bases and 11 bases, there was a span of 20 bases. The germline V gene has CDR1 SGHRS and CDR2 YFSETQ. This CDR3 has 15 amino acids. The CDR3 DNA sequence: TGCGCCAGCAGCTTGGAGGGGGGGCCCTACAATGAGCAGTACTTC. It yields the protein CASSLEGGPYNEQYF.

This clonotype was counted only a few times. This chain uses TRBV15 with TRBJ2-3; maybe TRBD2 (6 bases). CDR3 length: 14 amino acids. CDR1 is LNHNV and CDR2 is YYDKDF in the germline V gene (reference sequence). The germline V and J ends were trimmed by 4 bases and 6 bases, with 14 bases remaining between them. This CDR3 is CATSNEGTGDTQYF. DNA for the CDR3: TGTGCCACCAGCAATGAGGGGACTGGGGATACGCAGTATTTT.